The T cell receptor beta chain under discussion was sequenced for a study of blood T cell repertoires in COVID-19. In the study overall: The United States, Italy and Spain supplied acute and convalescent COVID-19 samples.

Repertoires were generated with immunoSEQ multiplex PCR, while TCRdb's copy carries only in-frame clones and drops some. This table has about 150,000 clones, 80% to 90% appearing once. The CDR3 totals 15 residues. V was trimmed by 0 bases and J by 3 bases, leaving 7 bases between them. Germline V CDR1 and CDR2: SGHRS, YFSETQ. The sequence came from an older woman with acute or convalescent COVID-19. Sequencing was done on a sample of peripheral blood. The chain has TRBV5-1 and TRBJ1-6; D uncertain. The CDR3, as DNA: TGCGCCAGCAGCTTGGAACCGAGCTATAATTCACCCCTCCACTTT. This sequence encodes CASSLEPSYNSPLHF.